A single sample is the source of the 17 T cell receptor beta chains below, sequenced in a study of TIL therapy for anti-PD-1-resistant metastatic lung cancer (dated by TCRdb to about 2021). The time point label of this sample denotes: pre-treatment sample, taken before nivolumab and TIL therapy. The immunoSEQ v3 hsTCRB kit was used to amplify TCR beta CDR3 regions from genomic DNA through bias-controlled multiplex PCR. As stored in TCRdb, this immuneACCESS dataset retains in-frame rearrangements with V and J assigned. A fraction of the clones does not appear; measured against another copy, unresolved V genes explain less than half of the discrepancy, and the remainder lacks a known reason. The sample data list about 20,000 clones, and 83% of these were observed just once. About 2.3% of the sample comes from the top ten. Material: blood, obtained at baseline. These receptors came from a person aged 25-85 years with non-small cell lung cancer.

This clone was observed a few times. The V gene is TRBV2, the J gene TRBJ1-1; 7 nucleotides agree with TRBD1. V lost 5 bases and J lost 10; bases outside the gene matches: 4. The CDR3 extends over 11 amino acids. In germline, CDR1 is SNHLY, CDR2 FYNNEI. The CDR3: CASSRDSTAFF. CDR3 sequence (DNA): TGTGCCAGCAGTAGGGACAGTACAGCTTTCTTT.

The chain uses TRBV7-9 and TRBJ1-2, with no clear D. Germline CDR1 reads SEHNR; CDR2 reads FQNEAQ (reference sequence). The V gene lost 1 base and the J gene lost 1 base, with 10 bases spanning the gap. This CDR3 contains 15 residues. As DNA, the CDR3 is TGTGCCAGCAGCTTAGGTGTGGGCAGTAACTATGGCTACACCTTC. Translation: CASSLGVGSNYGYTF.

This clone was observed a handful of times. The gene calls are TRBV6-5 and TRBJ2-7; the D is unclear. This CDR3 has 14 amino acids. The V end was cut by 6 bases, the J end by 7 bases, with 19 bases between. Germline CDR1 MNHEY, CDR2 SVGAGI. CDR3 protein: CASSRKTHSVEQYF. DNA of the CDR3: TGTGCCAGCAGCCGCAAAACTCACTCTGTAGAGCAGTACTTC.

V usage is TRBV4-3 and J usage is TRBJ1-2; D is possibly TRBD1 (5 bases). The CDR3 covers 15 residues. CDR1 LGHNA and CDR2 YSLEER come from the germline V gene. The V end was cut by 4 bases, the J end by 0 bases, with 12 bases between. CDR3 residues: CASSRTGTANYGYTF. In nucleotides, the CDR3 is TGCGCCAGCAGCCGGACCGGGACGGCTAACTATGGCTACACCTTC.

The chain uses TRBV14 and TRBJ2-7; unclear D gene. This CDR3 spans 15 amino acids. CDR1 SGHDN and CDR2 FVKESK come from the germline V gene. Trimming took off 3 bases at V and 0 bases at J, with 12 bases between the two ends. The CDR3 nucleotides read TGTGCCAGCAGCCATCCCAGTGGCAGCTCCTACGAGCAGTACTTC. As protein: CASSHPSGSSYEQYF.

V usage is TRBV7-8 and J usage is TRBJ2-7, with TRBD2 as a possible D gene (6 bases). CDR1 is SGHVS and CDR2 is FQNEAQ in the germline V gene. The CDR3 contains 12 residues. V was clipped by 2 bases and J by 6 bases, with 8 bases between them. DNA for the CDR3: TGTGCCAGCAGCTTATCCGGGAGCGAGCAGTACTTC. Translated, it gives CASSLSGSEQYF.

The rearrangement links TRBV27 to TRBJ1-2, with 11 bases that match TRBD1. CDR1 MNHEY and CDR2 SMNVEV come from the germline V gene (reference sequence). V trimming: 4 bases; J trimming: 6 bases; junction bases outside the gene matches: 7. The CDR3 totals 15 residues. DNA for the CDR3: TGTGCCAGCAGTTCTTGGGGACAGGGGGACGATGGCTACACCTTC. Translating it yields CASSSWGQGDDGYTF.

The chain is built from TRBV15 and TRBJ2-2; D gene uncertain. The CDR3 is made up of 13 amino acids. In germline, CDR1 is LNHNV, CDR2 YYDKDF (reference sequence). Deletions cut 0 bases from V and 4 bases from J, with 3 bases between. CDR3 residues: CATSRDVTGELFF. In nucleotides, the CDR3 is TGTGCCACCAGCAGAGATGTCACCGGGGAGCTGTTTTTT.

The rearrangement links TRBV28 to TRBJ2-3, with TRBD2 matching over 11 bases. The ends lost 5 bases at V and 6 bases at J; junction bases unmatched: 16. The V gene's germline CDR1 is MDHEN and CDR2 SYDVKM. This CDR3 spans 18 amino acids. CDR3 loop: CASSAIGPTSGVPDTQYF. In DNA form, the CDR3 reads TGTGCCAGCAGTGCTATTGGCCCGACTAGCGGGGTGCCCGATACGCAGTATTTT.

The genes are TRBV27 and TRBJ2-1; TRBD2 matches at 9 bases. The germline V gene has CDR1 MNHEY and CDR2 SMNVEV (reference sequence). The CDR3 has 16 residues. Trimming removed 5 bases from V and 3 bases from J; junction bases left unmatched: 8. CDR3 sequence reads: CASSPHLSGSYNEQFF. The CDR3 DNA sequence: TGTGCCAGCAGTCCCCACCTTAGCGGGAGCTACAATGAGCAGTTCTTC.

The V and J genes are TRBV11-2 and TRBJ1-1; 10 bases match TRBD1. This CDR3 is built from 17 residues. V lost 5 bases to trimming and J lost 1 base; unmatched junction nucleotides: 10. CDR1 SGHAT and CDR2 FQNNGV come from the germline V gene. The CDR3 coding sequence is TGTGCCAGCAGCCAACGTAGGGGGACAGGGGAGAACACTGAAGCTTTCTTT. Its protein product is CASSQRRGTGENTEAFF.

The V and J genes are TRBV11-3 and TRBJ1-2; 9 bases map to TRBD1. V was clipped by 1 base and J by 4 bases; unmatched bases: 13. CDR1 and CDR2 from the germline V gene are SGHNT and YENEEA. This CDR3 contains 18 residues. DNA of the CDR3: TGTGCCAGCAGCTTAGGGACTAAAACAGGGGGCGAAAGCTATGGCTACACCTTC. This encodes CASSLGTKTGGESYGYTF.

The chain is built from TRBV19 and TRBJ2-4; D gene uncertain. Looked up from germline, CDR1 is LNHDA and CDR2 is SQIVND (reference sequence). This CDR3 is built from 16 residues. Trimming took off 4 bases at V and 0 bases at J, with 13 bases between the two ends. CDR3: CASSKVGELAKNIQYF. The CDR3 nucleotides are TGTGCCAGTAGTAAGGTCGGCGAATTAGCCAAAAACATTCAGTACTTC.

The chain uses TRBV7-2 and TRBJ2-3; the match to TRBD2 covers 14 bases. V lost 3 bases to trimming and J lost 3 bases; unmatched junction nucleotides: 2. There are 16 residues in the CDR3. CDR1 is SGHTA and CDR2 is FQGNSA in the germline V gene. CDR3: CASSFRTSGGTDTQYF. As DNA, the CDR3 is TGTGCCAGCAGCTTCCGGACTAGCGGGGGGACAGATACGCAGTATTTT.

The chain recombines TRBV6-5 with TRBJ1-4; possibly TRBD1 for D (6 bases). The CDR3 loop spans 15 amino acids. V was pared by 5 bases and J by 4 bases, with 14 bases between. Germline V gene data show CDR1 as MNHEY and CDR2 as SVGAGI. CDR3 sequence: CASSPRGHINEKLFF. The CDR3 DNA is TGTGCCAGCAGTCCTAGGGGACATATTAATGAAAAACTGTTTTTT.

This chain connects TRBV6-5 to TRBJ2-5, with D unresolved. CDR1 is MNHEY, CDR2 SVGAGI, per germline. V gave up 4 bases and J gave up 5 bases, with 5 bases separating them. The CDR3 consists of 11 residues. CDR3 sequence (DNA): TGTGCCAGCAGTTCAGTGGAGACCCAGTACTTC. This codes for CASSSVETQYF.

V usage is TRBV27 and J usage is TRBJ1-4; 7 positions agree with TRBD1. CDR3 length: 14 amino acids. J gave up 8 bases and V 5 bases, and 8 bases lay outside the gene matches. From germline, CDR1 is MNHEY and CDR2 SMNVEV (reference sequence). The CDR3 spells CASSPLQGREKLFF. For the CDR3, the DNA is TGTGCCAGCAGTCCGTTACAGGGGCGAGAAAAACTGTTTTTT. The complete variable domain, with remaining parts taken from reference TRBV27 and TRBJ1-4, reads EAQVTQNPRYLITVTGKKLTVTCSQNMNHEYMSWYRQDPGLGLRQIYYSMNVEVTDKGDVPEGYKVSRKEKRNFPLILESPSPNQTSLYFCASSPLQGREKLFFGSGTQLSVL.